The sequence of this T cell receptor (beta chain) was determined in a study of CXCR3-negative and CXCR3-positive naive CD8 T cells. CDR3 length: 15 amino acids. Germline lookup yields CDR1 SGHKS and CDR2 YYEKEE (reference sequence). The study made its TRB cDNA libraries by 5' RACE, adding UMI labels. TCRdb reprocessed the 5' RACE reads and reports one entry per CDR3 protein, with no DNA. The sample features approximately 62,000 distinct CDR3 sequences, with about 4.5% in its top ten. The material sequenced was naive CXCR3- CD8+ T cells from blood. Subset: CD45RO-CCR7+CD27+CD95- naive CD8+ T cells lacking CXCR3 (TNR3-). This clonotype was sampled from a human donor in good health. Some clones in this sample may be carry-over from other donors' samples. The chain links TRBV5-5 to TRBJ2-2; TCRdb proposes TRBD1, but this gene call is untestable without DNA. The CDR3: CASSLSWGYTGELFF. The whole variable domain, remainder taken from reference TRBV5-5 and TRBJ2-2, is DAGVTQSPTHLIKTRGQQVTLRCSPISGHKSVSWYQQVLGQGPQFIFQYYEKEERGRGNFPDRFSARQFPNYSSELNVNALLLGDSALYLCASSLSWGYTGELFFGEGSRLTVL.